Listed below are T cell receptor beta chains from one sample, sequenced in a study of T-cell memory formation after mild COVID-19. TCRdb independently ran MiXCR on the 5' RACE reads; one entry per CDR3 protein. The top ten clones hold around a fifth of a sample with about 350,000 distinct CDR3 sequences, about 13% of them seen once. The sequencing input was PBMCs or a T cell subset sorted from them (not recorded which). Receptor source: a man younger than 35 who had mild COVID-19 (a few samples of this study predate the infection). Cell type and time point are not known. Each CDR3 is given with its conserved first and last residue. D genes are given only for firm matches. Clone size appears in some rows only: once, few, many, or a class for an expanded clone.

>TRBJ2-5|TRBV5-1|many|TRBD1|14
CASSPGGGQETQYF
TGTGCCAGCAGCCCAGGGGGCGGACAAGAGACCCAGTACTTC
>TRBJ1-4|TRBV5-1|NA|NA|15
CASSLDGGSNEKLFF
TGCGCCAGCAGCTTGGATGGAGGGTCTAATGAAAAACTGTTTTTT
>TRBJ2-1|TRBV4-3|few|TRBD2|16
CASSPRARGAYNEQFF
TGCGCCAGCAGCCCGAGAGCGCGGGGGGCTTACAATGAGCAGTTCTTC
>TRBJ2-7|TRBV5-1|many|NA|15
CASSSGQLLPGEQYF
TGCGCCAGCAGCTCAGGACAGCTACTCCCCGGCGAGCAGTACTTC
>TRBJ2-2|TRBV3-1|few|NA|16
CASSQGRARNTGELFF
TGTGCCAGCAGCCAAGGAAGGGCCCGGAACACCGGGGAGCTGTTTTTT
>TRBJ2-1|TRBV18|few|TRBD1|14
CASHGTERYNEQFF
TGTGCCAGCCACGGGACAGAAAGATACAATGAGCAGTTCTTC
>TRBJ2-4|TRBV5-6|many|NA|12
CASSLWGNIQYF
TGTGCCAGCAGCTTGTGGGGAAACATTCAGTACTTC
>TRBJ1-2|TRBV4-2|NA|NA|15
CASSLLETGDYGYTF
TGTGCCAGCAGCCTGCTCGAGACAGGCGACTATGGCTACACCTTC
>TRBJ1-4|TRBV9|NA|TRBD1|16
CASSMYSGTGYEKLFF
TGTGCCAGCAGCATGTACTCCGGGACAGGATATGAAAAACTGTTTTTT
>TRBJ2-1|TRBV12-3/TRBV12-4|many|TRBD1|13
CASSFGQGNEQFF
TGTGCCAGCAGCTTTGGACAGGGCAATGAGCAGTTCTTC
>TRBJ1-1|TRBV12-3/TRBV12-4|NA|NA|14
CASSSLARNTEAFF
TGTGCCAGCAGTTCCCTCGCCAGGAACACTGAAGCTTTCTTT
>TRBJ2-5|TRBV3-1|NA|TRBD1|15
CASSGGTGRRETQYF
TGTGCCAGCAGCGGGGGGACAGGGAGGCGAGAGACCCAGTACTTC
>TRBJ2-2|TRBV28|few|NA|12
CASSKYTGELFF
TGTGCCAGCTCGAAGTACACCGGGGAGCTGTTTTTT
>TRBJ1-1|TRBV29-1|NA|NA|12
CSILWGSTEAFF
TGCAGCATCCTCTGGGGTTCGACTGAAGCTTTCTTT
>TRBJ2-1|TRBV12-3/TRBV12-4|NA|NA|15
CASSSGRSSYNEQFF
TGTGCCAGCAGTTCAGGACGAAGCTCCTACAATGAGCAGTTCTTC
>TRBJ2-3|TRBV20-1|NA|TRBD2|16
CSASKTSGGAPDTQYF
TGCAGTGCTAGCAAGACTAGCGGGGGAGCCCCAGATACGCAGTATTTT
>TRBJ2-3|TRBV29-1|NA|TRBD2|15
CSVATSGGRTDTQYF
TGCAGCGTTGCGACTAGCGGGGGGCGCACAGATACGCAGTATTTT
>TRBJ2-1|TRBV9|few|TRBD1|17
CASSASRDRAEGNEQFF
TGTGCCAGCAGCGCTTCGAGGGACAGGGCGGAGGGGAATGAGCAGTTCTTC
>TRBJ2-5|TRBV6-5|few|TRBD1|13
CASSFGQDGTQYF
TGTGCCAGCAGTTTTGGACAGGACGGGACCCAGTACTTC
>TRBJ1-6|TRBV4-3|few|NA|16
CASSQDWVQLGSPLHF
TGCGCCAGCAGCCAAGATTGGGTCCAACTTGGGTCACCCCTCCACTTT
>TRBJ2-3|TRBV7-9|many|TRBD1|15
CASSLSGDRGSAQYF
TGTGCCAGCAGCTTGTCGGGGGACAGGGGGTCCGCGCAGTATTTT
>TRBJ2-3|TRBV7-2|few|NA|16
CASSTQPGGFTDTQYF
TGTGCCAGCAGCACGCAACCGGGCGGGTTCACAGATACGCAGTATTTT
>TRBJ1-5|TRBV6-1|few|TRBD1|14
CASSEDRVGQPQHF
TGTGCCAGCAGTGAGGACAGGGTAGGCCAGCCCCAGCATTTT
>TRBJ1-4|TRBV6-5|few|NA|14
CASSSFDRAEKLFF
TGTGCCAGCAGTTCATTCGACCGAGCTGAAAAACTGTTTTTT
>TRBJ2-3|TRBV19|NA|TRBD2|13
CASSIREADTQYF
TGTGCCAGTAGTATCCGGGAGGCAGATACGCAGTATTTT
>TRBJ1-1|TRBV7-9|few|NA|14
CASSLAKDATEAFF
TGTGCCAGCAGCTTAGCGAAAGATGCGACTGAAGCTTTCTTT
>TRBJ2-3|TRBV9|NA|NA|14
CASSSGVTADTQYF
TGTGCCAGCAGCAGCGGTGTTACAGCCGATACGCAGTATTTT
>TRBJ1-3|TRBV7-9|few|TRBD1|15
CASSLGTASGNTIYF
TGTGCCAGCAGCCTCGGGACAGCCTCTGGAAACACCATATATTTT
>TRBJ2-2|TRBV7-2|many|NA|13
CASSFMNTGELFF
TGTGCCAGCAGCTTCATGAACACCGGGGAGCTGTTTTTT
>TRBJ2-5|TRBV28|NA|TRBD2|16
CASSSAGLAGSGTQYF
TGTGCCAGCAGTTCCGCGGGACTAGCGGGGTCCGGGACCCAGTACTTC
>TRBJ2-4|TRBV7-2|many|NA|13
CASSLVQVNIQYF
TGTGCCAGCAGCTTGGTCCAGGTCAACATTCAGTACTTC
>TRBJ2-1|TRBV20-1|few|TRBD1|11
CRTTGGNEQFF
TGCAGAACGACAGGGGGCAATGAGCAGTTCTTC
>TRBJ2-6|TRBV27|NA|NA|18
CASSFSEGRRLGANVLTF
TGTGCCAGCAGTTTTAGTGAGGGGCGTAGGCTTGGGGCCAACGTCCTGACTTTC
>TRBJ2-3|TRBV12-3/TRBV12-4|few|NA|10
CASSINTQYF
TGTGCCAGCAGTATAAATACGCAGTATTTT
>TRBJ2-3|TRBV28|NA|TRBD1|14
CASSPTGFTDTQYF
TGTGCCAGCAGTCCGACAGGGTTCACAGATACGCAGTATTTT
>TRBJ1-3|TRBV10-3|medium-sized|NA|14
CAIMRDTTGNTIYF
TGTGCCATCATGAGGGATACGACTGGAAACACCATATATTTT
>TRBJ1-6|TRBV4-1|NA|NA|14
CASSLQASNSPLHF
TGCGCCAGCAGCCTTCAGGCTTCTAATTCACCCCTCCACTTT
>TRBJ2-2|TRBV24-1|NA|NA|12
CATSDRIGELFF
TGTGCCACCAGTGACAGAATCGGGGAGCTGTTTTTT
>TRBJ1-1|TRBV28|few|NA|14
CASSDGQYGTEAFF
TGTGCCAGCAGTGACGGACAGTACGGCACTGAAGCTTTCTTT
>TRBJ1-2|TRBV6-2/TRBV6-3|NA|NA|14
CASSLGQFRVGYTF
TGTGCCAGCAGCCTTGGACAGTTCAGAGTTGGCTACACCTTC
>TRBJ2-6|TRBV5-1|NA|TRBD1|19
CASSLVPGQGLSGANVLTF
TGCGCCAGCAGCTTGGTCCCGGGACAGGGACTTTCTGGGGCCAACGTCCTGACTTTC
>TRBJ2-3|TRBV7-2|many|NA|13
CASSLDVREAQYF
TGTGCCAGCAGCTTAGATGTCAGGGAGGCGCAGTATTTT
>TRBJ1-2|TRBV6-5|NA|TRBD1|15
CASSYRGTGGSGYTF
TGTGCCAGCAGTTATCGCGGGACAGGGGGCTCTGGCTACACCTTC
>TRBJ2-3|TRBV7-9|NA|NA|15
CASSLEDPRTDTQYF
TGTGCCAGCAGCTTAGAGGACCCCCGCACAGATACGCAGTATTTT
>TRBJ1-1|TRBV15|few|NA|15
CATTEEVLENTEAFF
TGTGCCACCACCGAGGAGGTTCTAGAGAACACTGAAGCTTTCTTT
>TRBJ1-1|TRBV7-2|many|NA|13
CASSLVDGAEAFF
TGTGCCAGCAGCTTAGTTGACGGGGCTGAAGCTTTCTTT
>TRBJ2-5|TRBV7-2|NA|NA|15
CASCLRRGGQETQYF
TGTGCCAGTTGTCTGCGCAGGGGAGGGCAAGAGACCCAGTACTTC
>TRBJ2-7|TRBV4-3|few|TRBD1|12
CASSQHRGEQYF
TGCGCCAGCAGCCAACACAGGGGCGAGCAGTACTTC
>TRBJ1-2|TRBV3-1|NA|NA|13
CASSREGGWGYTF
TGTGCCAGCAGCCGAGAGGGGGGCTGGGGCTACACCTTC
>TRBJ1-6|TRBV5-5|few|NA|12
CASSFRTIPLHF
TGTGCCAGCAGCTTCAGGACCATACCCCTCCACTTT
>TRBJ1-1|TRBV7-9|few|TRBD1|14
CASSFVRTGLGAFF
TGTGCCAGCAGCTTCGTTAGGACAGGGCTCGGAGCTTTCTTT
>TRBJ2-3|TRBV29-1|NA|TRBD2|14
CSGDPSGGADTQYF
TGCAGCGGGGATCCTAGCGGGGGAGCAGATACGCAGTATTTT
>TRBJ1-2|TRBV7-9|few|TRBD1|16
CASSPEDRAPSYGYTF
TGTGCCAGCAGCCCAGAAGACAGGGCCCCCTCCTATGGCTACACCTTC